Shown below are 27 T cell receptor beta chains from a single sample sequenced in a study of T cell responses to AZD1222 COVID-19 vaccine. The table came from immunoSEQ multiplex PCR; TCRdb's copy has only in-frame clones and leaves some out. The sample consists of about 150,000 clones, approximately 89% of them appearing once. The sample here was peripheral blood, taken on day 0 of AZD1222 vaccination. Source of these receptors: an adult in good health.

This chain connects TRBV7-3 to TRBJ2-3, with 7 nucleotides matching TRBD2. From germline, CDR1 is SGHTA and CDR2 FQGTGA. The CDR3 spans 13 residues. With V trimmed by 1 base and J by 5 bases, 0 bases remained unmatched. The CDR3 DNA reads as TGTGCCAGCAGCTTAAGCGGGAGAGATACGCAGTATTTT. Translating gives CASSLSGRDTQYF.

This chain links TRBV19 with TRBJ2-5; 7 bases are shared with TRBD2. CDR3 length equals 14 residues. V dropped 1 base and J dropped 2; count of bases not matched to a gene: 1. Germline V gene lookup returns CDR1 LNHDA and CDR2 SQIVND (reference sequence). As DNA, the CDR3 is TGTGCCAGTAGTATAGGGGAGGGGCAAGAGACCCAGTACTTC. It is translated as CASSIGEGQETQYF.

The rearrangement uses TRBV28 and TRBJ2-5; D is unclear. V was trimmed by 3 bases and J by 0 bases, leaving 11 bases between them. CDR3 size: 15 residues. In germline, CDR1 is MDHEN, CDR2 SYDVKM. CDR3 region: CASSLGQLDQETQYF. The CDR3, as DNA: TGTGCCAGCAGTTTGGGTCAATTGGACCAAGAGACCCAGTACTTC.

The V call is TRBV7-8, the J call TRBJ2-2; 8 bases align to TRBD2. Losses at the gene ends were 3 bases for V and 6 bases for J; bases not matched to a gene: 6. In germline, CDR1 is SGHVS, CDR2 FQNEAQ. The CDR3 covers 15 residues. The CDR3 DNA sequence: TGTGCCAGCAGCTTGTTAGCGGGATTAGCCGGGGAGCTGTTTTTT. It translates to CASSLLAGLAGELFF.

CDR3 DNA: TGTGCCAGCGAGTTCCGACCCACAGATACAGATACGCAGTATTTT. Translated: CASEFRPTDTDTQYF. The J gene is TRBJ2-3, the V gene TRBV21-1; TRBD1 reflects the table's D call only, with no check against the DNA. TRBV21-1 represents a pseudogene. CDR3 length: 15 residues.

V usage is TRBV4-1 and J usage is TRBJ2-2, with 9 bases matching TRBD2. Germline V gene sequence: CDR1 MGHRA, CDR2 YSYEKL. This CDR3 spans 15 amino acids. J gave up 6 bases and V 2 bases, and 4 bases lay outside the gene matches. CDR3 nucleotide sequence: TGCGCCAGCAGCCAACAAGCGGGGGGACCCGGGGAGCTGTTTTTT. Its translation is CASSQQAGGPGELFF.

This clone was counted a single time. The V call is TRBV19, the J call TRBJ2-3, with 13 bases matching TRBD2. Germline V gene lookup returns CDR1 LNHDA and CDR2 SQIVND (reference sequence). The CDR3 extends over 17 amino acids. The J segment lost 1 base and the V segment lost 3 bases, leaving 4 bases of the junction unmatched. The CDR3 nucleotides read TGTGCCAGTAGTATGGGACTAGCGGGATCCCGCACAGATACGCAGTATTTT. As protein: CASSMGLAGSRTDTQYF.

This chain uses TRBV9 with TRBJ2-2; maybe TRBD1 (6 bases). This CDR3 has 15 residues. Germline V gene sequence: CDR1 SGDLS, CDR2 YYNGEE. The V end was cut by 3 bases, the J end by 5 bases, with 14 bases between. CDR3 amino acids: CASSGLGARTGELFF. The DNA of the CDR3 is TGTGCCAGCAGCGGATTGGGGGCGCGGACCGGGGAGCTGTTTTTT.

The chain combines TRBV11-2 with TRBJ1-2, with 8 bases that match TRBD1. CDR1 is SGHAT and CDR2 is FQNNGV in the germline V gene. The CDR3 runs to 13 residues. V shed 5 bases and J 8 bases; nucleotides not matched to a gene: 7. This CDR3 is CASSAGQGSGYTF. The CDR3 region has the DNA TGTGCCAGCAGCGCCGGACAGGGAAGCGGCTACACCTTC.

The rearrangement uses TRBV7-2 and TRBJ2-2, with D possibly being TRBD1 (7 bases). Trimming pared 7 bases from V and 6 bases from J, leaving 15 bases between. Germline V CDR1 and CDR2: SGHTA, FQGNSA. This CDR3 spans 14 amino acids. The CDR3: CASKQGPGAGELFF. The CDR3 DNA sequence: TGTGCCAGCAAACAGGGGCCGGGAGCCGGGGAGCTGTTTTTT.

V and J are TRBV5-1 and TRBJ1-6; TRBD1 agrees at 7 bases. Losses at the gene ends were 4 bases for V and 4 bases for J; bases not matched to a gene: 5. CDR3 length equals 15 residues. Germline CDR1 is SGHRS and CDR2 is YFSETQ. This CDR3 is CASSPRGGYNSPLHF. The CDR3 nucleotides are TGCGCCAGCAGCCCCAGGGGGGGATATAATTCACCCCTCCACTTT.

V is TRBV28 and J is TRBJ1-2; D gene ambiguous. Germline V gives CDR1 MDHEN, CDR2 SYDVKM. This CDR3 has 11 residues. V lost 6 bases and J 8 bases, leaving 10 bases between the germline ends. This CDR3 reads CASSPTIGYTF. Written as DNA, the CDR3 is TGTGCCAGCAGCCCAACTATCGGCTACACCTTC.

The chain employs TRBV6-5 and TRBJ1-1; D remains unclear. Trimming removed 4 bases at V and 11 bases at J, with 14 bases between. Germline V gene lookup returns CDR1 MNHEY and CDR2 SVGAGI. This CDR3 has 12 residues. DNA of the CDR3: TGTGCCAGCAGTTCGTCCGGGATGCGCGCTTTCTTT. It yields the protein CASSSSGMRAFF.

This chain uses TRBV19 with TRBJ2-1, with 9 nucleotides matching TRBD1. From germline, CDR1 is LNHDA and CDR2 SQIVND (reference sequence). CDR3 length: 15 amino acids. The V and J ends lost 4 bases and 9 bases, in that order; junction bases with no gene match: 10. The CDR3 here is CASSKRTGEISEQFF. DNA for the CDR3: TGTGCCAGTAGTAAACGGACAGGGGAGATCAGTGAGCAGTTCTTC.

The rearrangement uses TRBV18 and TRBJ1-3; 7 bases match TRBD1. Germline-derived CDR1 and CDR2 are KGHSH and LQKENI. V shed 2 bases, J shed 0 bases, and the junction held 7 bases outside the gene matches. This CDR3 has 17 amino acids. CDR3 in amino acids: CASSPGLGTDSGNTIYF. The CDR3 DNA reads TGTGCCAGCTCACCAGGTTTGGGGACAGACTCTGGAAACACCATATATTTT.

The rearrangement links TRBV5-1 to TRBJ2-3; 13 bases map to TRBD2. The J segment lost 5 bases and the V segment lost 0 bases, leaving 6 bases of the junction unmatched. CDR1 and CDR2 from the germline V gene are SGHRS and YFSETQ. The CDR3 spans 17 residues. For the CDR3, the DNA is TGCGCCAGCAGCTTGGCCAGACTAGCGGGGGGATTAGATACGCAGTATTTT. Translating it yields CASSLARLAGGLDTQYF.

This chain uses TRBV9 with TRBJ2-7; 7 bases match TRBD1. The CDR3 covers 14 residues. V trimming: 0 bases; J trimming: 7 bases; junction bases outside the gene matches: 7. From germline, CDR1 is SGDLS and CDR2 YYNGEE. CDR3 amino acids: CASSVAAQGREQYF. The CDR3 bases are TGTGCCAGCAGCGTAGCCGCACAGGGGCGGGAGCAGTACTTC.

This sequence joins TRBV27 and TRBJ1-2, with D tentatively TRBD1 (6 bases). Germline V gene lookup returns CDR1 MNHEY and CDR2 SMNVEV (reference sequence). V was shortened by 4 bases and J by 4 bases, with 22 bases between the two germline ends. This CDR3 spans 17 amino acids. CDR3 coding DNA: TGTGCCAGCAGTTACAGGATTGGAGGGGGGCCAATCTATGGCTACACCTTC. As protein: CASSYRIGGGPIYGYTF.

This chain joins TRBV12-3 or TRBV12-4 and TRBJ1-2; D ambiguous. This CDR3 is built from 13 residues. V shed 5 bases and J shed 5 bases, with 12 bases lying between them. CDR3 coding DNA: TGTGCCAGCAGTCCCCAACCAGATTATGGCTACACCTTC. It yields the protein CASSPQPDYGYTF.

The chain carries TRBV6-2 or TRBV6-3 and TRBJ1-5, with a possible D match to TRBD1 (6 bases). The CDR3 covers 15 residues. The germline gives CDR1 MNHEY, CDR2 SVGEGT. V lost 2 bases and J 5 bases, leaving 13 bases between the germline ends. The CDR3 nucleotides are TGTGCCAGCAGTTACGGGGGGCTGGGCCATCAGCCCCAGCATTTT. The encoded protein is CASSYGGLGHQPQHF.

This clone was counted once. The chain has TRBV4-3 and TRBJ2-7; the D is unclear. Per germline, CDR1 LGHNA and CDR2 YSLEER. V was clipped by 6 bases and J by 0 bases, with 15 bases between them. The CDR3 covers 15 residues. The CDR3 DNA reads as TGCGCCAGCAGTCAGGATGCAGGAGACTCCTACGAGCAGTACTTC. Amino acids: CASSQDAGDSYEQYF.

The chain has TRBV5-4 and TRBJ2-7; the D gene could be TRBD1 or TRBD2 (5 bases each). The CDR3 loop spans 13 amino acids. The V gene's germline CDR1 is SGHNT and CDR2 YYREEE (reference sequence). V lost 10 bases, J lost 0 bases, and 14 bases lay in between. The CDR3 reads CAVRDGNSYEQYF. The CDR3 DNA reads as TGTGCCGTCCGGGACGGAAACTCCTACGAGCAGTACTTC. Variable domain in full (rest from reference TRBV5-4 and TRBJ2-7): ETGVTQSPTHLIKTRGQQVTLRCSSQSGHNTVSWYQQALGQGPQFIFQYYREEENGRGNFPPRFSGLQFPNYSSELNVNALELDDSALYLCAVRDGNSYEQYFGPGTRLTVT.

DNA for the CDR3: TGTGCCAGCAGCTTAAGTGCGGGGGCGCCTGCAGATACGCAGTATTTT. Protein product: CASSLSAGAPADTQYF. The J gene is TRBJ2-3, the V gene TRBV5-6; weak D call: TRBD2 (7 bases). The CDR3 covers 16 residues. The V gene's germline CDR1 is SGHDT and CDR2 YYEEEE. V gave up 2 bases and J gave up 4 bases, with 17 bases separating them.

This clone was picked up one time. The rearrangement uses TRBV6-4 and TRBJ2-3; D is uncertain. The germline gives CDR1 MRHNA, CDR2 SNTAGT. Trimming stripped 6 bases from V and 2 bases from J, with 12 bases between. The CDR3 loop spans 14 amino acids. The CDR3 DNA reads as TGTGCCAGCAGCGCGACGACGACCACAGATACGCAGTATTTT. Amino acid sequence: CASSATTTTDTQYF.

The sample holds one count of this clone. The chain carries TRBV7-9 and TRBJ2-1; D may correspond to TRBD1 or TRBD2 (5 bases each). Per the germline V gene, CDR1 is SEHNR and CDR2 is FQNEAQ (reference sequence). This CDR3 is built from 15 residues. Trimming removed 2 bases at V and 7 bases at J, with 15 bases between. The CDR3: CASSLSGTGINEQFF. The CDR3 DNA is TGTGCCAGCAGCTTATCCGGGACCGGAATAAATGAGCAGTTCTTC.

The chain combines TRBV4-1 with TRBJ2-1; TRBD1 matches at 8 bases. J lost 7 bases, V lost 1 base, and 6 bases had no gene match. This CDR3 spans 15 amino acids. Germline CDR1 is MGHRA and CDR2 is YSYEKL. This CDR3 is CASSQGSRGLNEQFF. CDR3 nucleotide sequence: TGCGCCAGCAGCCAAGGGAGCAGGGGGCTGAATGAGCAGTTCTTC.

This chain joins TRBV11-1 and TRBJ2-3; perhaps TRBD2 as D (5 bases). CDR3 size: 15 residues. Germline CDR1 and CDR2: SGHAT and FQDESV (reference sequence). Trimming removed 4 bases at V and 0 bases at J, with 11 bases between. CDR3 nucleotides: TGTGCCAGCAGCTCGTGGACTTCAAGCACAGATACGCAGTATTTT. It codes for CASSSWTSSTDTQYF.